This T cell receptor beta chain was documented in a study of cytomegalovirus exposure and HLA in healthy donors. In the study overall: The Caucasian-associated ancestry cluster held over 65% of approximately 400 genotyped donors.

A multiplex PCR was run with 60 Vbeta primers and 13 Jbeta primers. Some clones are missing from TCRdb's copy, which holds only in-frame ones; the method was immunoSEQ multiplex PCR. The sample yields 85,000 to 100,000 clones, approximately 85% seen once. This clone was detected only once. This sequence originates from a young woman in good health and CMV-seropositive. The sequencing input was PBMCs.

The CDR3 sequence: CASSPSFLDYGYTF. The CDR3 region has the DNA TGCGCCAGCAGCCCTTCCTTTCTCGACTATGGCTACACCTTC. The V and J genes are TRBV4-1 and TRBJ1-2; D is unresolved. Germline loops: CDR1 MGHRA, CDR2 YSYEKL. There are 14 residues in the CDR3. V was trimmed by 4 bases and J by 3 bases, leaving 12 bases between them.